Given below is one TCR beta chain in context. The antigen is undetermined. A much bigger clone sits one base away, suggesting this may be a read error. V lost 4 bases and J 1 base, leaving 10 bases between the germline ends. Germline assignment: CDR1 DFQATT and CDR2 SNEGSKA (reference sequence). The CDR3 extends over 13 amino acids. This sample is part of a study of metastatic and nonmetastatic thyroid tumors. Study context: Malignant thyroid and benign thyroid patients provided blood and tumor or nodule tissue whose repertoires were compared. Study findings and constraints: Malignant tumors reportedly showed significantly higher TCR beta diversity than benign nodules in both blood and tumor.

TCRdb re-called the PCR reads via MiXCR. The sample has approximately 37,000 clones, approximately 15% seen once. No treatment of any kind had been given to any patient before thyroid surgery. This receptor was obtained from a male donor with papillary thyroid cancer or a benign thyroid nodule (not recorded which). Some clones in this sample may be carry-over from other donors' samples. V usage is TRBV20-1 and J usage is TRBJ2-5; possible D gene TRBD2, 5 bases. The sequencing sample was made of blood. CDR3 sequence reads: CSAKRCPQETQYF. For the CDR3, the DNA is TGCAGTGCTAAGCGGTGCCCCCAAGAGACCCAGTACTTC.